This T cell receptor (beta chain) is from a study of blood T cell repertoires in COVID-19. Study overall: T cells, B-cell-depleted T cells, or PBMCs supplied cDNA or gDNA.

Between the trimmed V and J ends, which lost 6 bases and 5 bases, there was a span of 16 bases. The CDR3 length is 14 residues. Per germline, CDR1 LNHDA and CDR2 SQIVND (reference sequence). Here immunoSEQ multiplex PCR was the method, and the copy in TCRdb shows in-frame clones only, minus some. The sample lists more than 300,000 clones, about four fifths seen once, with about 1.2% in the top ten. This chain uses TRBV19 with TRBJ2-5; D gene ambiguous. This receptor was identified in a woman in her fifties or sixties with acute or convalescent COVID-19. Sequenced sample: peripheral blood. The CDR3 DNA is TGTGCCAGTAGCCCGAACGCGGTCGGGGAGACCCAGTACTTC. Amino acids: CASSPNAVGETQYF.